A single sample is the source of the 9 T cell receptor beta chains below, sequenced in a study of identical twins. A single record per CDR3 protein comes from TCRdb applying MiXCR to the 5' RACE reads. The sample has roughly 720,000 distinct CDR3 sequences, around a sixth seen once. Separately, the same data were catalogued under a study of T cells expressing NK-cell markers.

The specimen sequenced was PBMCs. The source is a young woman in good health.

This clonotype appeared many times. The chain recombines TRBV10-3 with TRBJ2-3, with 7 bases identical to TRBD1. Trimming at V came to 7 bases and at J to 2 bases, leaving 12 bases not matched to a gene. From germline, CDR1 is ENHRY and CDR2 SYGVKD. There are 16 residues in the CDR3. CDR3 loop: CAIKSDRPMDTDTQYF. CDR3 DNA sequence: TGTGCCATCAAATCGGACAGGCCAATGGACACAGATACGCAGTATTTT.

The chain recombines TRBV6-5 with TRBJ2-1; tentatively, D is TRBD2 (5 bases). Germline V gene sequence: CDR1 MNHEY, CDR2 SVGAGI. Trimming stripped 0 bases from V and 9 bases from J, with 15 bases between. The CDR3 covers 15 residues. Here the CDR3 DNA reads TGTGCCAGCAGTTACTCCTCTGGCGGAGGTGGTGAGCAGTTCTTC. As protein: CASSYSSGGGGEQFF.

The chain carries TRBV7-3 and TRBJ2-2; tentatively, D is TRBD1 or TRBD2 (6 bases each). V gave up 5 bases and J gave up 6 bases, with 19 bases separating them. This CDR3 is built from 16 residues. Germline CDR1 reads SGHTA; CDR2 reads FQGTGA. CDR3 protein: CASSPKRGAWAGELFF. In DNA form, the CDR3 reads TGTGCCAGCAGCCCGAAAAGGGGGGCGTGGGCCGGGGAGCTGTTTTTT.

This clonotype was seen only a few times. This sequence joins TRBV7-2 and TRBJ2-3, with 7 bases lining up with TRBD2. The germline V gene has CDR1 SGHTA and CDR2 FQGNSA. V shed 5 bases, J shed 6 bases, and the junction held 17 bases outside the gene matches. This CDR3 has 17 residues. CDR3 coding DNA: TGTGCCAGCAGCCGCTCCTCTCTAGCGGAAATGGGGGATACGCAGTATTTT. Its protein product is CASSRSSLAEMGDTQYF.

V is TRBV7-9 and J is TRBJ1-1, with no clear D. CDR3 length: 14 residues. The germline CDR1 and CDR2 sequences are SEHNR and FQNEAQ (reference sequence). V was shortened by 5 bases and J by 0 bases, with 10 bases between the two germline ends. CDR3 sequence: CASSKDTLNTEAFF. CDR3 DNA: TGTGCCAGCAGCAAAGACACCTTGAACACTGAAGCTTTCTTT.

The V call is TRBV11-1, the J call TRBJ2-2; 8 nucleotides align to TRBD1. The germline V gene encodes CDR1 SGHAT and CDR2 FQDESV (reference sequence). Losses at the gene ends were 5 bases for V and 3 bases for J; bases not matched to a gene: 20. CDR3 length: 20 amino acids. CDR3 coding DNA: TGTGCCAGCAGCCCATACCCGGCAGGCTTACCAGGGGGCCACACCGGGGAGCTGTTTTTT. Amino acids: CASSPYPAGLPGGHTGELFF.

V usage is TRBV3-1 and J usage is TRBJ2-7; a weak D match, TRBD1 (6 bases). The CDR3 spans 14 residues. Germline values: CDR1 LGHDT, CDR2 YNNKEL (reference sequence). Trimming took off 6 bases at V and 3 bases at J, with 15 bases between the two ends. CDR3 sequence: CASSRPGQYYEQYF. The CDR3 bases are TGTGCCAGCAGTCGTCCTGGACAGTACTACGAGCAGTACTTC.

This chain joins TRBV5-1 and TRBJ2-7; D ambiguous. The CDR3 is 14 amino acids. V lost 3 bases and J 1 base, leaving 11 bases between the germline ends. Per the germline V gene, CDR1 is SGHRS and CDR2 is YFSETQ. CDR3 DNA: TGCGCCAGCAGCTCAGGTCCGTTATCCTACGAGCAGTACTTC. Its protein is CASSSGPLSYEQYF. Drawing the rest from reference TRBV5-1 and TRBJ2-7, the complete variable domain is KAGVTQTPRYLIKTRGQQVTLSCSPISGHRSVSWYQQTPGQGLQFLFEYFSETQRNKGNFPGRFSGRQFSNSRSEMNVSTLELGDSALYLCASSSGPLSYEQYFGPGTRLTVT.

The sample holds many counts of this clonotype. The chain is built from TRBV20-1 and TRBJ2-3, with 10 bases fitting TRBD2. In germline, CDR1 is DFQATT, CDR2 SNEGSKA (reference sequence). V shed 3 bases and J 6 bases; nucleotides not matched to a gene: 12. This CDR3 spans 16 amino acids. CDR3 sequence: CSASPGTSVISDTQYF. The CDR3 DNA sequence: TGCAGTGCTAGTCCCGGGACTAGCGTAATTAGCGATACGCAGTATTTT.